The clone carrying this TCR beta chain occurred a few times. As yet, its antigen is unknown. The data originate from a study of metastatic and nonmetastatic thyroid tumors. Study overall: Samples came from malignant and benign thyroid patients, and repertoires were compared across blood and tumor or nodule tissue. General study findings and limits: In both blood and tumor samples, TCR beta diversity was reported significantly higher for malignant than benign nodules.

Under the authors' procedure: Between-group CDR3 differences, defined by clinicopathological status, yielded a distant-metastasis classifier for papillary thyroid cancer. TCRdb reassembled clones from the PCR reads with MiXCR. The V and J calls were determined by TCRdb, not by the authors. The data contain approximately 26,000 clones, 20% to 30% of them singletons. All patients were treatment-naive before thyroid surgery. V lost 4 bases to trimming and J lost 0 bases; unmatched junction nucleotides: 22. The CDR3 is 22 residues long. Germline CDR1 is KGHSH and CDR2 is LQKENI. The chain couples TRBV18 to TRBJ1-3; 9 positions match TRBD1. This clonotype was obtained from a female donor with papillary thyroid cancer or a benign thyroid nodule (not recorded which). Some clones in this sample may be carry-over from other donors' samples. Sequenced material: blood. The CDR3: CASSLTILRGTGPESSGNTIYF. The CDR3, as DNA: TGTGCCAGCTCACTAACCATATTGAGGGGGACAGGGCCGGAGAGCTCTGGAAACACCATATATTTT.